The 13 T cell receptor beta chains listed next were all sequenced from one sample in a study of blood T cell repertoires in COVID-19. Assay used: immunoSEQ multiplex PCR; TCRdb lists only in-frame clones, some missing. The sample includes 280,000 or so clones, roughly 91% of them seen just once. Specimen: PBMCs or T cells enriched from blood (not recorded which). These receptors were obtained from a woman between 50 and 59 years old who had been exposed to COVID-19.

The CDR3 bases are TGTGCCAGCAGGCCCAGGGGAACCAACACTGAAGCTTTCTTT. Encoded protein: CASRPRGTNTEAFF. The chain uses TRBV7-9 and TRBJ1-1; weak D call: TRBD1 (6 bases). Germline V gives CDR1 SEHNR, CDR2 FQNEAQ (reference sequence). The CDR3 totals 14 residues. V was cut by 6 bases and J by 2 bases, with 13 bases left in between. Looking up the rest from reference TRBV7-9 and TRBJ1-1 gives the full variable domain: DTGVSQNPRHKITKRGQNVTFRCDPISEHNRLYWYRQTLGQGPEFLTYFQNEAQLEKSRLLSDRFSAERPKGSFSTLEIQRTEQGDSAMYLCASRPRGTNTEAFFGQGTRLTVV.

The V call is TRBV5-1, the J call TRBJ2-5; 8 positions match TRBD2. CDR1 is SGHRS, CDR2 YFSETQ, per germline. V shed 0 bases, J shed 5 bases, and the junction held 12 bases outside the gene matches. The length of the CDR3 is 17 residues. The CDR3 DNA follows: TGCGCCAGCAGCTTGGTTCCCGGGGGGGCATCGCGGGAGACCCAGTACTTC. It is translated as CASSLVPGGASRETQYF.

The chain has TRBV10-3 and TRBJ1-2; TRBD1 matches at 9 bases. CDR1 ENHRY and CDR2 SYGVKD come from the germline V gene. CDR3 size: 14 residues. After removal of 3 bases from V and 5 bases from J, the junction contained 4 bases not matched to a gene. The CDR3 nucleotides are TGTGCCATCAGTGAACGGGACAGGGCTTATGGCTACACCTTC. Translation: CAISERDRAYGYTF.

The rearrangement uses TRBV27 and TRBJ1-6; TRBD1 might be the D (6 bases). In germline, CDR1 is MNHEY, CDR2 SMNVEV (reference sequence). The CDR3 sequence is 13 residues long. Trimming took 0 bases from V and 11 from J, leaving 8 bases between them. Here the CDR3 DNA reads TGTGCCAGCAGTTTATCGTCAGGGGCACCCCTCCACTTT. As protein: CASSLSSGAPLHF.

V gene TRBV5-6 combines with J gene TRBJ2-7; no reliable D call. V dropped 5 bases and J dropped 3 bases, with 9 bases sitting between them. This CDR3 spans 12 amino acids. Germline V gene lookup returns CDR1 SGHDT and CDR2 YYEEEE. CDR3 amino acids: CASSSLYYEQYF. CDR3 coding DNA: TGTGCCAGCAGTTCTCTTTACTACGAGCAGTACTTC.

The rearrangement uses TRBV9 and TRBJ1-2, with 9 positions matching TRBD1. V shed 2 bases and J 8 bases; nucleotides not matched to a gene: 7. This CDR3 is built from 14 residues. In germline, CDR1 is SGDLS, CDR2 YYNGEE. CDR3 in amino acids: CASSVDTGGRGYTF. The DNA of the CDR3 is TGTGCCAGCAGCGTCGACACAGGGGGCAGGGGCTACACCTTC.

DNA of the CDR3: TGTGCCAGCAGCAGACCCGGACAGGGGGGTGGCTACACCTTC. Translating gives CASSRPGQGGGYTF. The rearrangement joins TRBV28 to TRBJ1-2; 10 positions match TRBD1. J lost 7 bases, V lost 6 bases, and 8 bases had no gene match. In germline, CDR1 is MDHEN, CDR2 SYDVKM. This CDR3 contains 14 residues.

A remark on this clone: The sample has other DNA sequences that encode this CDR3 too. V gene TRBV11-2 combines with J gene TRBJ2-5; D is perhaps TRBD2 (5 bases). The germline V gene encodes CDR1 SGHAT and CDR2 FQNNGV. V lost 5 bases and J lost 2, with 12 bases in between. This CDR3 is built from 14 residues. The CDR3 protein is CASSHPGVQETQYF. The CDR3 DNA sequence: TGTGCCAGCAGCCACCCCGGGGTACAAGAGACCCAGTACTTC.

V usage is TRBV9 and J usage is TRBJ2-3; D is possibly TRBD2 (6 bases). Germline lookup yields CDR1 SGDLS and CDR2 YYNGEE. The CDR3 contains 14 residues. The V gene lost 0 bases and the J gene lost 6 bases, with 11 bases spanning the gap. CDR3 sequence (DNA): TGTGCCAGCAGCGTAGTGGCGGCGGGGGATACGCAGTATTTT. Protein: CASSVVAAGDTQYF.

The CDR3 DNA sequence: TGTGCCAGCAGGTACCTCGGGACAAGGGATTCACCCCTCCACTTT. Encoded protein: CASRYLGTRDSPLHF. The chain uses TRBV3-1 (or the pseudogene TRBV3-2) and TRBJ1-6; tentative D call: TRBD1 (6 bases). Germline V gene lookup returns CDR1 LGHDT and CDR2 YNNKEL (reference sequence). CDR3 size: 15 residues. V gave up 6 bases and J gave up 8 bases, with 17 bases separating them.

The chain uses TRBV7-9 and TRBJ1-4, with unresolved D. The CDR3 consists of 15 residues. Trimming removed 1 base at V and 0 bases at J, with 6 bases between. Per the germline V gene, CDR1 is SEHNR and CDR2 is FQNEAQ (reference sequence). In DNA, the CDR3 is TGTGCCAGCAGCTTAGGTCTGTCAACTAATGAAAAACTGTTTTTT. Protein product: CASSLGLSTNEKLFF.

The rearrangement joins TRBV7-2 to TRBJ2-3, with D maybe TRBD2 (5 bases). V was cut by 5 bases and J by 2 bases, with 20 bases left in between. The CDR3 is made up of 17 amino acids. Germline V lookup: CDR1 SGHTA, CDR2 FQGNSA. For the CDR3, the DNA is TGTGCCAGCAGCAGAAGACTATCGGCGGAGAACACAGATACGCAGTATTTT. It is translated as CASSRRLSAENTDTQYF.

There are a few counts of this clone. The chain combines TRBV5-8 with TRBJ1-3, with 11 bases identical to TRBD1. The CDR3 covers 18 residues. Trimming cost V 4 bases and J 0 bases; bases outside gene matches: 9. Germline-derived CDR1 and CDR2 are SGHTS and YDEGEE. The CDR3 loop is CASSRTGTGGRSGNTIYF. The CDR3 region has the DNA TGTGCCAGCAGCCGAACCGGGACAGGGGGTCGCTCTGGAAACACCATATATTTT.